This passage covers 11 T cell receptor beta chains from one sample sequenced in a study of CD8+ T cells in alopecia areata (dated by TCRdb to between 2018 and 2020). Library preparation employed the immunoSEQ multiplex PCR assay. RNA was extracted from all samples and reverse transcribed into cDNA as template for TCR sequencing. TCRdb's version of the immuneACCESS table is confined to in-frame rearrangements and falls short of the full clone set. An unresolved V gene accounts for under half of the shortfall where checked; the remainder is of unknown origin. In all, the sample holds just over 150,000 clones, and approximately 65% of those were seen once. The leading ten clones occupy 0.7% to 1% of the sample. The sample's time point label, decoded: around 4 weeks on oral tofacitinib. The treatment or condition label, read with the paper, signifies: oral pan-JAK inhibitor, 5-10 mg twice daily. Here the sequenced sample was CD4+ T cells sorted from blood, taken at week 4, from a patient treated with tofacitinib. The origin of the receptors is a human donor with alopecia areata.

This chain links TRBV7-3 with TRBJ2-2; possibly TRBD1 for D (6 bases). V lost 6 bases, J lost 0 bases, and 11 bases lay in between. Looked up from germline, CDR1 is SGHTA and CDR2 is FQGTGA. The CDR3 covers 15 residues. DNA of the CDR3: TGTGCCAGCAGGGCAGGGGTCCCGAACACCGGGGAGCTGTTTTTT. Its translation: CASRAGVPNTGELFF.

The chain recombines TRBV5-1 with TRBJ1-1, with a weak D call TRBD1 (6 bases). CDR1 is SGHRS and CDR2 is YFSETQ in the germline V gene. The CDR3 is made up of 15 amino acids. V lost 2 bases and J 3 bases, leaving 14 bases between the germline ends. CDR3 DNA sequence: TGCGCCAGCAGCTTATCAGGGGCGGGGGACACTGAAGCTTTCTTT. It yields the protein CASSLSGAGDTEAFF.

In its sample, this clone was seen a few times. The CDR3 protein is CSAFIGTSVETQYF. CDR3 DNA sequence: TGCAGCGCTTTCATCGGGACTAGTGTGGAGACCCAGTACTTC. The chain couples TRBV29-1 to TRBJ2-5; 8 nucleotides match TRBD2. J gave up 5 bases and V 7 bases, and 12 bases lay outside the gene matches. The CDR3 is 14 residues long. CDR1 SQVTM and CDR2 ANQGSEA come from the germline V gene.

This clone was seen only once. The V gene is TRBV7-9, the J gene TRBJ2-6; no clear D. V lost 5 bases, J lost 4 bases, and 9 bases lay in between. Germline loops: CDR1 SEHNR, CDR2 FQNEAQ (reference sequence). The CDR3 has 14 residues. Here the CDR3 DNA reads TGTGCCAGCAGCCATATACCCGGGGCCAACGTCCTGACTTTC. Encoded protein: CASSHIPGANVLTF. The variable domain in full, with the rest retrieved from reference TRBV7-9 and TRBJ2-6, is DTGVSQNPRHKITKRGQNVTFRCDPISEHNRLYWYRQTLGQGPEFLTYFQNEAQLEKSRLLSDRFSAERPKGSFSTLEIQRTEQGDSAMYLCASSHIPGANVLTFGAGSRLTVL.

This chain joins TRBV5-1 and TRBJ1-1; perhaps TRBD1 as D (6 bases). Germline V gene lookup returns CDR1 SGHRS and CDR2 YFSETQ. The V and J ends lost 3 bases and 1 base respectively, with 10 bases between them. This CDR3 is 14 amino acids long. CDR3 coding DNA: TGCGCCAGCAGCTCCTTACAGGGGAACACTGAAGCTTTCTTT. It yields the protein CASSSLQGNTEAFF.

The rearrangement uses TRBV30 and TRBJ1-6; 10 bases are a match to TRBD1. The CDR3 has 16 amino acids. V shed 0 bases and J 7 bases; nucleotides not matched to a gene: 6. Germline V gives CDR1 GTSNPN, CDR2 SVGIG (reference sequence). The CDR3 nucleotides read TGTGCCTGGAGTGTAGAGTGGGGACAGGGGAATTCACCCCTCCACTTT. The encoded protein is CAWSVEWGQGNSPLHF.

The chain joins TRBV7-2 to TRBJ2-7, with D possibly being TRBD2 (6 bases). With 5 bases removed from V and 0 bases from J, the gap between germline ends came to 20 bases. The CDR3 has 17 residues. From germline, CDR1 is SGHTA and CDR2 FQGNSA. Here the CDR3 reads CASSPGLKRSLSYEQYF. CDR3 in DNA: TGTGCCAGCAGCCCGGGACTCAAGCGCTCCCTCTCCTACGAGCAGTACTTC. Complete variable domain (other parts from reference TRBV7-2 and TRBJ2-7): GAGVSQSPSNKVTEKGKDVELRCDPISGHTALYWYRQSLGQGLEFLIYFQGNSAPDKSGLPSDRFSAERTGGSVSTLTIQRTQQEDSAVYLCASSPGLKRSLSYEQYFGPGTRLTVT.

The chain couples TRBV30 to TRBJ2-3, with D possibly matching TRBD2 (6 bases). Germline-derived CDR1 and CDR2 are GTSNPN and SVGIG (reference sequence). The CDR3 runs 14 residues. Trimming pared 5 bases from V and 4 bases from J, leaving 16 bases between. The DNA of the CDR3 is TGTGCCTGGGCGACGGATCCGGGGGCAGATACGCAGTATTTT. Translated, it gives CAWATDPGADTQYF.

This clone has only a few counts. The V gene is TRBV7-2, the J gene TRBJ2-3, with D perhaps matching TRBD1 (6 bases). Trimming removed 5 bases at V and 5 bases at J, with 20 bases between. This CDR3 has 16 residues. Germline lookup yields CDR1 SGHTA and CDR2 FQGNSA. This chain's CDR3 is CASSPSGGQVGDTQYF. The DNA of the CDR3 is TGTGCCAGCAGCCCGAGTGGGGGACAAGTTGGAGATACGCAGTATTTT.

The CDR3, as DNA: TGTGCCAGCAGCCAGACAGGGGCTGGGGCCAACGTCCTGACTTTC. This translates into CASSQTGAGANVLTF. V is TRBV5-6 and J is TRBJ2-6, with TRBD1 identical over 8 bases. Losses at the gene ends were 4 bases for V and 2 bases for J; bases not matched to a gene: 2. There are 15 residues in the CDR3. Germline V lookup: CDR1 SGHDT, CDR2 YYEEEE.

The rearrangement links TRBV30 to TRBJ1-5, with a weak D call TRBD1 (5 bases). V lost 2 bases and J 7 bases, leaving 15 bases between the germline ends. The germline CDR1 and CDR2 sequences are GTSNPN and SVGIG (reference sequence). The CDR3 covers 14 residues. The CDR3 DNA reads as TGTGCCTGGAGTCGCAACAGGTTCCACCAGCCCCAGCATTTT. Its protein product is CAWSRNRFHQPQHF. The entire variable domain, with the rest obtained from reference TRBV30 and TRBJ1-5, is as follows: SQTIHQWPATLVQPVGSPLSLECTVEGTSNPNLYWYRQAAGRGLQLLFYSVGIGQISSEVPQNLSASRPQDRQFILSSKKLLLSDSGFYLCAWSRNRFHQPQHFGDGTRLSIL.